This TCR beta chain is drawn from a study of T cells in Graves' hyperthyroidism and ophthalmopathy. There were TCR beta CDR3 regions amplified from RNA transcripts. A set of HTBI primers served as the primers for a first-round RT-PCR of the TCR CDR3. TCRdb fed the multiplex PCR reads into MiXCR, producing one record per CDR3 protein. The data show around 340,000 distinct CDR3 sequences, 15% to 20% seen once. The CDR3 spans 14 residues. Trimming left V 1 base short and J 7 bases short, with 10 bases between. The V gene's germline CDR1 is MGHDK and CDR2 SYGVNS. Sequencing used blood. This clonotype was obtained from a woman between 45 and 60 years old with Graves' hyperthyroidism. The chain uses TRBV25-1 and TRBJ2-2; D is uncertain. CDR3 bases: TGTGCCAGCAGTGAATCCAAGGGAAGCGGGGAGCTGTTTTTT. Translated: CASSESKGSGELFF. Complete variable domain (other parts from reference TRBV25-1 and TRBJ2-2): EADIYQTPRYLVIGTGKKITLECSQTMGHDKMYWYQQDPGMELHLIHYSYGVNSTEKGDLSSESTVSRIRTEHFPLTLESARPSHTSQYLCASSESKGSGELFFGEGSRLTVL.